The 6 T cell receptor beta chains below all came from one sample that was sequenced in a study of shared clonotypes between healthy human individuals. The protocol was immunoSEQ multiplex PCR, while the TCRdb copy is restricted to in-frame clones and leaves out a portion. The profile shows some 2,500,000 clones, roughly 93% of them singletons. The sequenced sample was naive CD4+ T cells from PBMCs. As for subset: CD45RA+ positively selected. These receptors were collected from a man between 18 and 35 years old in good health. Some clones in this sample may be carry-over from other donors' samples.

This clone appeared once. This sequence joins TRBV10-3 and TRBJ2-1; TRBD1 matches at 10 bases. V was clipped by 8 bases and J by 7 bases; unmatched bases: 8. CDR3 length: 14 amino acids. CDR1 is ENHRY, CDR2 SYGVKD, per germline. This chain's CDR3 is CAIQGQGVPNEQFF. As DNA, the CDR3 is TGTGCCATCCAAGGACAGGGGGTCCCGAATGAGCAGTTCTTC.

The rearrangement uses TRBV9 and TRBJ1-3; D gene ambiguous. The CDR3 is 13 residues long. Germline CDR1 and CDR2: SGDLS and YYNGEE. Trimming stripped 7 bases from V and 0 bases from J, with 8 bases between. The CDR3 loop is CASAGVSGNTIYF. Written as DNA, the CDR3 is TGTGCCAGCGCGGGAGTCTCTGGAAACACCATATATTTT.

The chain employs TRBV2 and TRBJ2-7, with 14 bases identical to TRBD2. The junction had 5 bases not matched to a gene; V was cut back by 5 bases and J by 5 bases. Per germline, CDR1 SNHLY and CDR2 FYNNEI. CDR3 length equals 15 residues. CDR3 protein: CASSLTSGRVNEQYF. In DNA, the CDR3 is TGTGCCAGCAGTCTGACTAGCGGGAGGGTGAACGAGCAGTACTTC.

Only a few counts were recorded for this clone. The chain has TRBV14 and TRBJ1-1, with 12 bases matching TRBD1. The CDR3 totals 14 residues. The ends lost 3 bases at V and 11 bases at J; junction bases unmatched: 7. Germline lookup yields CDR1 SGHDN and CDR2 FVKESK. In DNA form, the CDR3 reads TGTGCCAGCAGCCAGGTGGGACAGGGGGCAAAGGCTTTCTTT. Protein: CASSQVGQGAKAFF.

The rearrangement joins TRBV2 to TRBJ1-4; possible D gene TRBD1, 5 bases. The length of the CDR3 is 14 residues. V shed 6 bases and J shed 7 bases, with 15 bases lying between them. CDR1 and CDR2 from the germline V gene are SNHLY and FYNNEI. The CDR3 is CASRPDSWGEKLFF. In DNA form, the CDR3 reads TGTGCCAGCAGACCCGACAGTTGGGGTGAAAAACTGTTTTTT.

The chain recombines TRBV5-1 with TRBJ1-1; tentatively, D is TRBD1 (6 bases). The CDR3 is 16 amino acids. The V gene lost 0 bases and the J gene lost 3 bases, with 15 bases spanning the gap. Germline V gene lookup returns CDR1 SGHRS and CDR2 YFSETQ. The CDR3 DNA follows: TGCGCCAGCAGCTTGGTGTCCGGGGGCGCGGACACTGAAGCTTTCTTT. Its translation: CASSLVSGGADTEAFF.